These 16 T cell receptor beta chains originate from one sample sequenced in a study of response to subunit inactivated influenza vaccine. In TCRdb, the RT-PCR reads were re-called with MiXCR into one record per CDR3 protein. The table lists 500,000 or so distinct CDR3 sequences, 10% to 11% of them singletons, with about 12% in the top ten. The material was PBMCs from blood, obtained more than 35 days after vaccination. The origin of the receptors is a man aged 45 to 65 who received an inactivated influenza vaccine.

This clonotype was seen only a few times. The chain is built from TRBV15 and TRBJ2-1; D call uncertain. Germline-derived CDR1 and CDR2 are LNHNV and YYDKDF (reference sequence). This CDR3 is built from 15 residues. V was shortened by 4 bases and J by 2 bases, with 12 bases between the two germline ends. The CDR3 region is CATSTLELAYNEQFF. The CDR3 DNA reads as TGTGCCACCAGCACATTGGAGCTAGCCTACAATGAGCAGTTCTTC. The variable domain in full, completed from reference TRBV15 and TRBJ2-1, reads DAMVIQNPRYQVTQFGKPVTLSCSQTLNHNVMYWYQQKSSQAPKLLFHYYDKDFNNEADTPDNFQSRRPNTSFCFLDIRSPGLGDTAMYLCATSTLELAYNEQFFGPGTRLTVL.

This clonotype was recorded many times. This sequence joins TRBV9 and TRBJ2-3; the match to TRBD2 covers 8 bases. The trim removed 0 bases at V and 0 bases at J, leaving 6 bases unmatched. Per germline, CDR1 SGDLS and CDR2 YYNGEE. The CDR3 loop spans 17 amino acids. CDR3 sequence (DNA): TGTGCCAGCAGCGTAGCCGGGACGGGAGGGAGCACAGATACGCAGTATTTT. This translates into CASSVAGTGGSTDTQYF.

This clonotype has at least ten counts. The chain couples TRBV20-1 to TRBJ1-6, with 8 bases identical to TRBD1. Germline lookup yields CDR1 DFQATT and CDR2 SNEGSKA (reference sequence). This CDR3 is 14 amino acids long. V shed 1 base, J shed 10 bases, and the junction held 6 bases outside the gene matches. The DNA for the CDR3 is TGCAGTGCTAGAGTAGGACAGGGACGCTCACCCCTCCACTTT. Its protein is CSARVGQGRSPLHF.

This chain uses TRBV20-1 with TRBJ2-2, with TRBD1 identical over 11 bases. Germline CDR1 and CDR2: DFQATT and SNEGSKA (reference sequence). The CDR3 length is 15 residues. The V gene end was trimmed by 2 bases and the J gene end by 5 bases; junction bases not matched to a gene: 4. In DNA, the CDR3 is TGCAGTGCTAGATTGGACAGGGGGCGAACCGGGGAGCTGTTTTTT. Encoded protein: CSARLDRGRTGELFF.

The chain uses TRBV7-2 and TRBJ2-3; D may match TRBD1 or TRBD2 (5 bases each). The CDR3 totals 15 residues. From germline, CDR1 is SGHTA and CDR2 FQGNSA. With 4 bases removed from V and 4 bases from J, the gap between germline ends came to 15 bases. As DNA, the CDR3 is TGTGCCAGCAGCTCAGGGACGGGTGGGGCAGATACGCAGTATTTT. Translated, it gives CASSSGTGGADTQYF. The full variable domain, its missing parts supplied by reference TRBV7-2 and TRBJ2-3, is GAGVSQSPSNKVTEKGKDVELRCDPISGHTALYWYRQSLGQGLEFLIYFQGNSAPDKSGLPSDRFSAERTGGSVSTLTIQRTQQEDSAVYLCASSSGTGGADTQYFGPGTRLTVL.

Many counts were recorded for this clonotype. The DNA is omitted, as the CDR3 cannot be located on it reliably, and the CDR3 follows TCRdb's listing. This rearrangement joins TRBV7-9 to TRBJ2-4; the table's D call of TRBD1 was not tested on the DNA. CDR1 SEHNR and CDR2 FQNEAQ come from the germline V gene (reference sequence). With termini counted, the CDR3 has 16 amino acids. CDR3 loop: CASSFRGRKAKNIQYF.

The chain combines TRBV7-2 with TRBJ2-1; 9 bases align to TRBD2. V lost 1 base, J lost 4 bases, and 8 bases stayed unmatched. Germline CDR1 is SGHTA and CDR2 is FQGNSA. CDR3 size: 17 residues. CDR3: CASSLGSGGPRYNEQFF. In DNA form, the CDR3 reads TGTGCCAGCAGCTTAGGAAGCGGGGGGCCTCGATACAATGAGCAGTTCTTC.

In its sample, this clonotype was seen a few times. This chain links TRBV29-1 with TRBJ2-5, with 10 bases lining up with TRBD1. After removal of 4 bases from V and 2 bases from J, the junction contained 7 bases not matched to a gene. Per germline, CDR1 SQVTM and CDR2 ANQGSEA. CDR3 length equals 15 residues. In DNA form, the CDR3 reads TGCAGCGTTGGCCCCACGGGACAGGGGCAAGAGACCCAGTACTTC. Its translation is CSVGPTGQGQETQYF.

V is TRBV5-1 and J is TRBJ2-3, with TRBD1 matching over 7 bases. This CDR3 has 15 amino acids. Germline V lookup: CDR1 SGHRS, CDR2 YFSETQ. V shed 4 bases and J 1 base; nucleotides not matched to a gene: 6. CDR3 protein: CASSRGQSRTDTQYF. As DNA, the CDR3 is TGCGCCAGCAGCAGGGGACAGTCACGCACAGATACGCAGTATTTT.

The rearrangement uses TRBV30 and TRBJ2-7; weak D call: TRBD1 (6 bases). Germline-derived CDR1 and CDR2 are GTSNPN and SVGIG (reference sequence). V was pared by 4 bases and J by 5 bases, with 24 bases between. The CDR3 totals 16 residues. The CDR3 DNA reads TGTGCCTGGACCCCCTCTTTAAACAGGGTTCTCCACGAGCAGTACTTC. Translation gives CAWTPSLNRVLHEQYF. The variable domain in full, completed from reference TRBV30 and TRBJ2-7, reads SQTIHQWPATLVQPVGSPLSLECTVEGTSNPNLYWYRQAAGRGLQLLFYSVGIGQISSEVPQNLSASRPQDRQFILSSKKLLLSDSGFYLCAWTPSLNRVLHEQYFGPGTRLTVT.

The rearrangement links TRBV12-2 to TRBJ2-2; the table's TRBD2 call for D was not verified on the DNA. TRBV12-2 is flagged as a pseudogene. The CDR3 contains 19 residues. For the CDR3, the DNA is TGTGCAAGTCGCTCCCCGAAACTAGGATTGGAGGCGAACACCGGGGAGCTGTTTTTT. It yields the protein CASRSPKLGLEANTGELFF.

This clonotype appeared a few times. This chain joins TRBV27 and TRBJ2-1, with TRBD2 as a possible D gene (6 bases). This CDR3 contains 16 residues. Trimming took off 3 bases at V and 9 bases at J, with 21 bases between the two ends. CDR1 and CDR2 from the germline V gene are MNHEY and SMNVEV (reference sequence). The CDR3 nucleotides are TGTGCCAGCAGTTTGGTACGGGGCGGGATTATTTTTGAGCAGTTCTTC. It encodes CASSLVRGGIIFEQFF.

The chain joins TRBV4-2 to TRBJ2-2; D is undetermined. This CDR3 region has 15 residues. V was shortened by 0 bases and J by 6 bases, with 11 bases between the two germline ends. Germline V gene lookup returns CDR1 LGHNA and CDR2 YNFKEQ. CDR3 protein: CASSQDPKGSGELFF. For the CDR3, the DNA is TGTGCCAGCAGCCAAGACCCAAAGGGCTCCGGGGAGCTGTTTTTT.

On this clonotype itself: A junction boundary mismatches the germline segment, possibly from a read error. V and J are TRBV27 and TRBJ2-1; the D call may be TRBD1 or TRBD2 (5 bases each). The CDR3 length is 17 residues. Germline V CDR1 and CDR2: MNHEY, SMNVEV (reference sequence). CDR3 sequence reads: CPSSLFGDGRSYNEQFF. In DNA form, the CDR3 reads TGTCCCAGCAGTTTATTCGGGGACGGTAGGTCCTACAATGAGCAGTTCTTC.

This clonotype was observed many times. The chain joins TRBV7-2 to TRBJ2-5; no clear D. The length of the CDR3 is 12 residues. Trimming removed 5 bases at V and 2 bases at J, with 6 bases between. Germline CDR1 reads SGHTA; CDR2 reads FQGNSA. Written as DNA, the CDR3 is TGTGCCAGCAGCCGACCACAAGAGACCCAGTACTTC. It translates to CASSRPQETQYF.

The chain joins TRBV7-6 to TRBJ1-5, with D possibly being TRBD1 (5 bases). V was clipped by 0 bases and J by 9 bases, with 15 bases between them. The CDR3 spans 15 residues. The germline V gene encodes CDR1 SGHVS and CDR2 FNYEAQ. In DNA, the CDR3 is TGTGCCAGCAGCTTAGCCGCAGACAGCGGTTGGCCCCAGCATTTT. This gives the protein CASSLAADSGWPQHF.